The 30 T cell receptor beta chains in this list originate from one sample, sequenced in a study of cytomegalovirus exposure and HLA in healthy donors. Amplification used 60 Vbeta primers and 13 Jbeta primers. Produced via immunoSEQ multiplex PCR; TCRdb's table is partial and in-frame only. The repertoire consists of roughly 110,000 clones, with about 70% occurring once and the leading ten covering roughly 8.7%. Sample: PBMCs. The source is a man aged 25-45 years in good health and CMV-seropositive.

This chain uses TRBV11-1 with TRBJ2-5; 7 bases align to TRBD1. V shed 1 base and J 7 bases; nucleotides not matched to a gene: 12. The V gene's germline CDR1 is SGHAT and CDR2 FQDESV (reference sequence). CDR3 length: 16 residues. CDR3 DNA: TGTGCCAGCAGCTTAGGAGGGCTGGGTCACAGGGGGACCCAGTACTTC. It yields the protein CASSLGGLGHRGTQYF.

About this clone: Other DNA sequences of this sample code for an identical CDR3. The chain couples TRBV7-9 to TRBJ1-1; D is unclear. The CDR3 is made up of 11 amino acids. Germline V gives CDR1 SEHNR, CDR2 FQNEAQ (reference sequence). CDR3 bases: TGTGCGAATGGAGACAACACTGAAGCTTTCTTT. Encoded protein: CANGDNTEAFF. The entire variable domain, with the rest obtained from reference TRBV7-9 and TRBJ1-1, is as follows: DTGVSQNPRHKITKRGQNVTFRCDPISEHNRLYWYRQTLGQGPEFLTYFQNEAQLEKSRLLSDRFSAERPKGSFSTLEIQRTEQGDSAMYLCANGDNTEAFFGQGTRLTVV.

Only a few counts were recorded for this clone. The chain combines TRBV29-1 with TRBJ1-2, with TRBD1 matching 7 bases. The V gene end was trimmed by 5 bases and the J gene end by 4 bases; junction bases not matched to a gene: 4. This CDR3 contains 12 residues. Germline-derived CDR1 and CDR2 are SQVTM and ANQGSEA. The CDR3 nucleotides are TGCAGCGTTCAGGGGGGCATCTATGGCTACACCTTC. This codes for CSVQGGIYGYTF.

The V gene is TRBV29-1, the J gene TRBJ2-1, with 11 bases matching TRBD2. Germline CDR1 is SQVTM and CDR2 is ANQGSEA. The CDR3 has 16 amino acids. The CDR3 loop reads CNVGTSGLSSYNEQFF. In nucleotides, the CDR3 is TGCAACGTCGGGACTAGCGGCCTGAGCTCCTACAATGAGCAGTTCTTC.

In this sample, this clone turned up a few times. DNA of the CDR3: TGTGCCAGCAGCTTACGGCAGGGGATTTCTAACTATGGCTACACCTTC. Amino acids: CASSLRQGISNYGYTF. V usage is TRBV5-6 and J usage is TRBJ1-2, with D perhaps matching TRBD1 (6 bases). Germline-derived CDR1 and CDR2 are SGHDT and YYEEEE. Trimming took 2 bases from V and 0 from J, leaving 14 bases between them. The CDR3 runs to 16 residues. Drawing the rest from reference TRBV5-6 and TRBJ1-2, the complete variable domain is DAGVTQSPTHLIKTRGQQVTLRCSPKSGHDTVSWYQQALGQGPQFIFQYYEEEERQRGNFPDRFSGHQFPNYSSELNVNALLLGDSALYLCASSLRQGISNYGYTFGSGTRLTVV.

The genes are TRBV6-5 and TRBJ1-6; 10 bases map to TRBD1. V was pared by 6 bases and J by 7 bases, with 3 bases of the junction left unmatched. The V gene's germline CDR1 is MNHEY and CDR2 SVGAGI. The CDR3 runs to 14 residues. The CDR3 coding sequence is TGTGCCAGCAGCCGGGACAGGGGAAATTCACCCCTCCACTTT. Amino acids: CASSRDRGNSPLHF.

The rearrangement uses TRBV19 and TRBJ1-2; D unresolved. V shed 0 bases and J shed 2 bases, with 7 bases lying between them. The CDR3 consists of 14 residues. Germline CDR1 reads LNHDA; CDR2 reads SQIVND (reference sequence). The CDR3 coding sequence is TGTGCCAGTAGTATAGAATACAGCAACTATGGCTACACCTTC. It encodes CASSIEYSNYGYTF. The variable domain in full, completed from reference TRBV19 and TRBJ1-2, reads DGGITQSPKYLFRKEGQNVTLSCEQNLNHDAMYWYRQDPGQGLRLIYYSQIVNDFQKGDIAEGYSVSREKKESFPLTVTSAQKNPTAFYLCASSIEYSNYGYTFGSGTRLTVV.

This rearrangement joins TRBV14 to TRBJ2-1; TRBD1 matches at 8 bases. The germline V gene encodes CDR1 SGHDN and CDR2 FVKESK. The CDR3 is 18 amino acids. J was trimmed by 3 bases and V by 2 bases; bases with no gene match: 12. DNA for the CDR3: TGTGCCAGCAGCCAAAAAGGGGGTGGGACAGGCTACTACAATGAGCAGTTCTTC. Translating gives CASSQKGGGTGYYNEQFF. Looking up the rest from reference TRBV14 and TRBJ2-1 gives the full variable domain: EAGVTQFPSHSVIEKGQTVTLRCDPISGHDNLYWYRRVMGKEIKFLLHFVKESKQDESGMPNNRFLAERTGGTYSTLKVQPAELEDSGVYFCASSQKGGGTGYYNEQFFGPGTRLTVL.

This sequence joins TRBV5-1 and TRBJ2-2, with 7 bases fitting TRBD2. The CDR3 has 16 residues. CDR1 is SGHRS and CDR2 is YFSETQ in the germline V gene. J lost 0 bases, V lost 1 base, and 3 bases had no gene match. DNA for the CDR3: TGCGCCAGCAGCTTGCTCGGGGGGTCGAACACCGGGGAGCTGTTTTTT. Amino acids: CASSLLGGSNTGELFF.

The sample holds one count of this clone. For the CDR3, the DNA is TGTGCCAGTTCAATCTCCGAGCGTCTCTATGGCTACACCTTC. As protein: CASSISERLYGYTF. The rearrangement joins TRBV19 to TRBJ1-2, with unresolved D. This CDR3 spans 14 amino acids. V lost 8 bases and J lost 4, with 17 bases in between. Germline-derived CDR1 and CDR2 are LNHDA and SQIVND (reference sequence).

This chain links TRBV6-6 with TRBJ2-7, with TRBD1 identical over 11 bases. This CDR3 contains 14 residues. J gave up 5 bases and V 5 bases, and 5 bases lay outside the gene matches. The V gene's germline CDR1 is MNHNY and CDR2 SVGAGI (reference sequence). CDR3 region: CASSVGTGGNEQYV. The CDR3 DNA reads TGTGCCAGCAGTGTAGGGACAGGGGGTAACGAGCAGTACGTC.

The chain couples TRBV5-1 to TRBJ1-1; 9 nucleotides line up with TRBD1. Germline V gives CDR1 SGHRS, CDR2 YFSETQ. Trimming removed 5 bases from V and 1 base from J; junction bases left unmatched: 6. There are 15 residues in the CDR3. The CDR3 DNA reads TGCGCCAGCAGACCTCGACAGGGGGGGAACACTGAAGCTTTCTTT. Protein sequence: CASRPRQGGNTEAFF.

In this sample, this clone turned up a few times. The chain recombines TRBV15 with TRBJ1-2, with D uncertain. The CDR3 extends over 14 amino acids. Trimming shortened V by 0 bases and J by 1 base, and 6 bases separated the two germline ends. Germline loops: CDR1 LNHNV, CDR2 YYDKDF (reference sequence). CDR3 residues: CATSRDRINYGYTF. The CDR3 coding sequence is TGTGCCACCAGCAGAGACAGGATTAACTATGGCTACACCTTC. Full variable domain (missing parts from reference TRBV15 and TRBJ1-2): DAMVIQNPRYQVTQFGKPVTLSCSQTLNHNVMYWYQQKSSQAPKLLFHYYDKDFNNEADTPDNFQSRRPNTSFCFLDIRSPGLGDTAMYLCATSRDRINYGYTFGSGTRLTVV.

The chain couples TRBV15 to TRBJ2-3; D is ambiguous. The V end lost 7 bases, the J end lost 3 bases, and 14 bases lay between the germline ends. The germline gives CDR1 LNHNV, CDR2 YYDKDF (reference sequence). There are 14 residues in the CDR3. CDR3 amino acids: CATNSLFLTDTQYF. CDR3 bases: TGTGCCACCAACTCTCTATTTTTGACAGATACGCAGTATTTT.

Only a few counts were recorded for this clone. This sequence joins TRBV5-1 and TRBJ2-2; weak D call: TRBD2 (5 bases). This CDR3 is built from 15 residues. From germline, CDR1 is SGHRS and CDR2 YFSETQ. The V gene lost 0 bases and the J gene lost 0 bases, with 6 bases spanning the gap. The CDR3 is CASSLGGTNTGELFF. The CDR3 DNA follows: TGCGCCAGCAGCTTGGGAGGGACGAACACCGGGGAGCTGTTTTTT. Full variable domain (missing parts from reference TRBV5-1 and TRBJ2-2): KAGVTQTPRYLIKTRGQQVTLSCSPISGHRSVSWYQQTPGQGLQFLFEYFSETQRNKGNFPGRFSGRQFSNSRSEMNVSTLELGDSALYLCASSLGGTNTGELFFGEGSRLTVL.

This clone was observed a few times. The DNA of the CDR3 is TGTGCCAGCAGTTTATTAGGCCTAAGAGGGACCCAGTACTTC. This translates into CASSLLGLRGTQYF. V and J are TRBV27 and TRBJ2-5; unclear D gene. The germline gives CDR1 MNHEY, CDR2 SMNVEV (reference sequence). The CDR3 is made up of 14 amino acids. The V and J ends lost 1 base and 7 bases respectively, with 13 bases between them.

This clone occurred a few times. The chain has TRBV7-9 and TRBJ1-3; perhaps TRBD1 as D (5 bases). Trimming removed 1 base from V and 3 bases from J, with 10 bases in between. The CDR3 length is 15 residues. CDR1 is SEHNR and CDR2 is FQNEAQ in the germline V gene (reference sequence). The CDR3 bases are TGTGCCAGCAGCTTAGAAAACAGGAGTGGAAACACCATATATTTT. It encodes CASSLENRSGNTIYF. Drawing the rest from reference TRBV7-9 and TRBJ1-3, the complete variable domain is DTGVSQNPRHKITKRGQNVTFRCDPISEHNRLYWYRQTLGQGPEFLTYFQNEAQLEKSRLLSDRFSAERPKGSFSTLEIQRTEQGDSAMYLCASSLENRSGNTIYFGEGSWLTVV.

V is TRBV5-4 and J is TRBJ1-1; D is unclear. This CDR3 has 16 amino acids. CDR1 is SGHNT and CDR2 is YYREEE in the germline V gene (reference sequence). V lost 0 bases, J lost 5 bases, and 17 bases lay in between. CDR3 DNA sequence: TGTGCCAGCAGCTTGGGTATTCGGGGTAGAAGAACTGAAGCTTTCTTT. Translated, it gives CASSLGIRGRRTEAFF.

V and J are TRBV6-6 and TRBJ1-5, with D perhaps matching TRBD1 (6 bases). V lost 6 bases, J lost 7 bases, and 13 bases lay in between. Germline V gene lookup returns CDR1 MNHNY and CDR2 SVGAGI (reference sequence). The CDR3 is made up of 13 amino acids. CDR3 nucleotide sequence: TGTGCCAGCAGAACAGGGTTTGACCAGCCCCAGCATTTT. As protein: CASRTGFDQPQHF.

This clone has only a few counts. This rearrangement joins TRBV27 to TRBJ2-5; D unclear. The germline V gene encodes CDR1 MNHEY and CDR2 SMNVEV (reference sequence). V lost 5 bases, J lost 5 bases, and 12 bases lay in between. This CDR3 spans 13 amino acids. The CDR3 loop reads CASSLLGHETQYF. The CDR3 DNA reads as TGTGCCAGCAGTCTGTTGGGCCACGAGACCCAGTACTTC.

The CDR3, as DNA: TGCAGCGTTGAAGCAGAGGGACAGGGCTCAGATACGCAGTATTTT. It translates to CSVEAEGQGSDTQYF. This chain joins TRBV29-1 and TRBJ2-3, with TRBD1 identical over 9 bases. V was pared by 1 base and J by 4 bases, with 6 bases of the junction left unmatched. Germline-derived CDR1 and CDR2 are SQVTM and ANQGSEA. The CDR3 extends over 15 amino acids.

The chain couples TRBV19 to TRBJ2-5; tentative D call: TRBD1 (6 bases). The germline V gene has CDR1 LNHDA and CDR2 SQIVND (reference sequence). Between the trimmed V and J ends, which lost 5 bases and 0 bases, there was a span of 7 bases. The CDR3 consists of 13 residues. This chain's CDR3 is CASSQGNQETQYF. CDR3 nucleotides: TGTGCCAGTAGTCAGGGGAACCAAGAGACCCAGTACTTC.

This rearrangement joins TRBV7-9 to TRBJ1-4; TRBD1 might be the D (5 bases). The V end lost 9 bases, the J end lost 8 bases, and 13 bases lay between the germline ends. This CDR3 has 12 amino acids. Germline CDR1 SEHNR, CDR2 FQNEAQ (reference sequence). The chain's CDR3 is CASRRGNEKLFF. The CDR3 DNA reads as TGTGCCAGTCGGAGGGGTAACGAAAAACTGTTTTTT. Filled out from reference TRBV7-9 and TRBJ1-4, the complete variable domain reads DTGVSQNPRHKITKRGQNVTFRCDPISEHNRLYWYRQTLGQGPEFLTYFQNEAQLEKSRLLSDRFSAERPKGSFSTLEIQRTEQGDSAMYLCASRRGNEKLFFGSGTQLSVL.

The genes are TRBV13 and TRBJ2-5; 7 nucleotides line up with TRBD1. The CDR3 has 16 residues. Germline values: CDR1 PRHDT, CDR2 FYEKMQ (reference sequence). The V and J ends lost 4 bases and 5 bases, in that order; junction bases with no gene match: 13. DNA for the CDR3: TGTGCCAGCAGCTCCCCGACAGGGATGGGTTACGAGACCCAGTACTTC. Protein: CASSSPTGMGYETQYF.

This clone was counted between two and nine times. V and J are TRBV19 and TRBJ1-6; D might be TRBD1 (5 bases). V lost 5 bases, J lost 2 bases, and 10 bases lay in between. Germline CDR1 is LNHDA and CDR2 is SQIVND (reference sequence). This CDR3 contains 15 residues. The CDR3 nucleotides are TGTGCCAGTAGTGCAAGGGGCCCCTATAATTCACCCCTCCACTTT. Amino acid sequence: CASSARGPYNSPLHF.

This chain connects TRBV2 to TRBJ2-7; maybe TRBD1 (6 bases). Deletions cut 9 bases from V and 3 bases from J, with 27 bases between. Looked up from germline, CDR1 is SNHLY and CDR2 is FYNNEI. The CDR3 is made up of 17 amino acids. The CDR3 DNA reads TGTGCCAGTATTTCCCCTTACTTCCGGACAGACCTCTACGAGCAGTACGTC. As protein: CASISPYFRTDLYEQYV.

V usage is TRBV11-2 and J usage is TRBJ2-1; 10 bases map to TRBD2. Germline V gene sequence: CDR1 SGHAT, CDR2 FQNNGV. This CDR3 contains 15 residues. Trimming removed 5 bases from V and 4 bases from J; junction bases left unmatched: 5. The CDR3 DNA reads TGTGCCAGCAGCCCCCATAGCGGGGGGTACAATGAGCAGTTCTTC. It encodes CASSPHSGGYNEQFF.

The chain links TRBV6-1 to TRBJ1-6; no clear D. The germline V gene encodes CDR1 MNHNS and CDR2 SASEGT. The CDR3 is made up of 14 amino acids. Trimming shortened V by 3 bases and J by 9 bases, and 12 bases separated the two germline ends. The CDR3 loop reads CASSDGGKGSPLHF. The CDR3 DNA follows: TGTGCCAGCAGTGACGGCGGGAAGGGTTCACCCCTCCACTTT.

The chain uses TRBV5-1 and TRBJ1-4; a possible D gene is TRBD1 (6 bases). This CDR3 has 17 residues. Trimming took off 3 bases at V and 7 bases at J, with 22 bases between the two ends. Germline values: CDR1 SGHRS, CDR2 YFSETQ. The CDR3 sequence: CASSSGQAYTEGEKLFF. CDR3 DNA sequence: TGCGCCAGCAGCTCGGGACAAGCCTACACCGAGGGTGAAAAACTGTTTTTT.

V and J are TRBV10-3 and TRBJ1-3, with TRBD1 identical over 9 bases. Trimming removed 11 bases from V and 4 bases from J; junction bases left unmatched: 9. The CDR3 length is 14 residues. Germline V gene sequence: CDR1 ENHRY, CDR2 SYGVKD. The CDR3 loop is CASRTGASGNTIYF. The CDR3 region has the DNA TGTGCCTCTCGGACAGGGGCATCCGGAAACACCATATATTTT.